One and the same sample provided the 9 T cell receptor beta chains below, sequenced in a study of T-cell memory formation after mild COVID-19. TCRdb used MiXCR to reprocess the 5' RACE reads, holding one entry per CDR3 protein. The data hold around 420,000 distinct CDR3 sequences, with about 24% observed a single time. The sequenced material came from PBMCs or a T cell subset sorted from them (not recorded which). All receptors derive from an adult woman who had mild COVID-19 (a few samples of this study predate the infection). Cell type and time point are not known.

In its sample, this clonotype was seen a few times. This chain joins TRBV2 and TRBJ2-5; no clear D gene. The germline V gene encodes CDR1 SNHLY and CDR2 FYNNEI. Trimming cost V 7 bases and J 3 bases, with 6 bases left between them. This CDR3 contains 11 residues. CDR3 region: CASMSEETQYF. DNA for the CDR3: TGTGCCAGCATGTCAGAAGAGACCCAGTACTTC.

The chain combines TRBV19 with TRBJ1-4, with TRBD1 identical over 9 bases. V trimming: 3 bases; J trimming: 13 bases; junction bases outside the gene matches: 9. This CDR3 is 14 amino acids long. Germline CDR1 is LNHDA and CDR2 is SQIVND (reference sequence). The CDR3 DNA sequence: TGTGCCAGTAGTATGGACCCGGGACAGGGACGACTGTTTTTT. It encodes CASSMDPGQGRLFF.

This clonotype was found a few times. The V and J genes are TRBV20-1 and TRBJ1-1; D may be TRBD1 (5 bases). Deletions cut 3 bases from V and 4 bases from J, with 18 bases between. The germline CDR1 and CDR2 sequences are DFQATT and SNEGSKA (reference sequence). This CDR3 is 15 amino acids long. CDR3 sequence reads: CSARDPGRAGTEAFF. The CDR3 region has the DNA TGCAGTGCTAGGGACCCCGGCAGGGCGGGCACTGAAGCTTTCTTT.

The chain uses TRBV12-3 or TRBV12-4 and TRBJ2-7; perhaps TRBD2 as D (5 bases). The ends were cut back, 3 bases at V and 3 bases at J, with 12 bases in the middle. The CDR3 has 14 residues. Here the CDR3 reads CASSLGSLGYEQYF. The CDR3 nucleotides read TGTGCCAGCAGTTTGGGGAGCCTTGGCTACGAGCAGTACTTC.

The rearrangement links TRBV14 to TRBJ2-1; no reliable D call. CDR3 length equals 17 residues. Germline CDR1 and CDR2: SGHDN and FVKESK. V lost 4 bases and J 7 bases, leaving 23 bases between the germline ends. The CDR3 loop reads CASSPRESLSLRNEQFF. Written as DNA, the CDR3 is TGTGCCAGCAGCCCTCGTGAGAGTCTATCCCTAAGAAATGAGCAGTTCTTC.

This clonotype was observed a handful of times. The gene calls are TRBV27 and TRBJ2-1, with a weak D call TRBD2 (6 bases). The V end was cut by 5 bases, the J end by 0 bases, with 14 bases between. This CDR3 contains 16 residues. Germline CDR1 is MNHEY and CDR2 is SMNVEV (reference sequence). The DNA of the CDR3 is TGTGCCAGCAGTCCAGCGGGTATGAGCTCCTACAATGAGCAGTTCTTC. Protein: CASSPAGMSSYNEQFF.

This clonotype was seen only a few times. The chain joins TRBV20-1 to TRBJ1-4, with 9 bases fitting TRBD1. The J segment lost 7 bases and the V segment lost 5 bases, leaving 11 bases of the junction unmatched. The germline gives CDR1 DFQATT, CDR2 SNEGSKA (reference sequence). This CDR3 contains 15 residues. The CDR3 here is CSAWPLQGAGEKLFF. In nucleotides, the CDR3 is TGCAGTGCTTGGCCACTACAGGGGGCAGGTGAAAAACTGTTTTTT.

The chain is built from TRBV7-9 and TRBJ1-1, with D unresolved. Germline V gene data show CDR1 as SEHNR and CDR2 as FQNEAQ (reference sequence). V was clipped by 4 bases and J by 3 bases, with 9 bases between them. CDR3 length: 13 amino acids. CDR3: CASSWGGHTEAFF. DNA of the CDR3: TGTGCCAGCAGCTGGGGAGGGCACACTGAAGCTTTCTTT. The full variable domain, in which reference TRBV7-9 and TRBJ1-1 provide the parts outside the CDR3, is DTGVSQNPRHKITKRGQNVTFRCDPISEHNRLYWYRQTLGQGPEFLTYFQNEAQLEKSRLLSDRFSAERPKGSFSTLEIQRTEQGDSAMYLCASSWGGHTEAFFGQGTRLTVV.

This clonotype has only a few counts. V gene TRBV20-1 combines with J gene TRBJ2-5; 10 nucleotides agree with TRBD2. This CDR3 contains 15 residues. V was clipped by 1 base and J by 4 bases; unmatched bases: 6. The germline gives CDR1 DFQATT, CDR2 SNEGSKA (reference sequence). This CDR3 reads CSARGGSSGGETQYF. CDR3 coding DNA: TGCAGTGCTAGAGGAGGGTCTAGCGGGGGAGAGACCCAGTACTTC.